A single sample is the source of the 22 T cell receptor beta chains below, sequenced in a study of blood T cell repertoires in COVID-19 (dated by TCRdb to the early 2020s). The library was obtained by the immunoSEQ multiplex PCR assay. Sourced from immuneACCESS, this table was stored by TCRdb with only in-frame sequences that have V and J called. A share of the clones is absent; for the studies checked, an unresolved V gene accounts for under half, and the remainder has no known explanation. The sample data list 300,000 to 400,000 clones, and roughly nine tenths of these were observed just once. More than 0.9% of the sample lies in the top ten. The sequenced sample consisted of PBMCs or T cells enriched from blood (not recorded which). The receptor source for this set is a woman younger than 45 who had recovered from COVID-19.

The chain has TRBV7-9 and TRBJ1-3; D is possibly TRBD1 (5 bases). CDR3 size: 16 residues. With 4 bases removed from V and 5 bases from J, the gap between germline ends came to 18 bases. From germline, CDR1 is SEHNR and CDR2 FQNEAQ (reference sequence). The CDR3, as DNA: TGTGCCAGCAGCTACTCGACGGGGGAAAGGAGAAACACCATATATTTT. Translation gives CASSYSTGERRNTIYF.

The V and J genes are TRBV5-1 and TRBJ1-1, with 7 bases matching TRBD1. CDR3 size: 12 residues. The trim removed 2 bases at V and 7 bases at J, leaving 2 bases unmatched. The germline gives CDR1 SGHRS, CDR2 YFSETQ. The CDR3 coding sequence is TGCGCCAGCAGCTTACAGGGGCGTGAAGCTTTCTTT. Translated: CASSLQGREAFF.

The rearrangement links TRBV3-1 (or the pseudogene TRBV3-2) to TRBJ2-3, with 8 bases matching TRBD2. The CDR3 extends over 16 amino acids. J gave up 1 base and V 1 base, and 4 bases lay outside the gene matches. Germline V gene data show CDR1 as LGHDT and CDR2 as YNNKEL (reference sequence). The CDR3 spells CASSQGAGAGTDTQYF. CDR3 bases: TGTGCCAGCAGCCAAGGAGCGGGGGCGGGCACAGATACGCAGTATTTT.

This rearrangement joins TRBV19 to TRBJ2-5, with TRBD1 matching over 9 bases. V shed 4 bases, J shed 2 bases, and the junction held 8 bases outside the gene matches. Germline values: CDR1 LNHDA, CDR2 SQIVND (reference sequence). This CDR3 contains 16 residues. The CDR3 sequence: CASSNLQGAYQETQYF. The CDR3 nucleotides are TGTGCCAGTAGTAACCTACAGGGGGCCTATCAAGAGACCCAGTACTTC.

This chain's CDR3 is CASSPRATDTQYF. The CDR3 bases are TGTGCCAGTAGTCCTCGAGCCACAGATACGCAGTATTTT. The chain combines TRBV19 with TRBJ2-3; D not resolved. Germline CDR1 reads LNHDA; CDR2 reads SQIVND (reference sequence). The CDR3 totals 13 residues. Trimming left V 5 bases short and J 2 bases short, with 8 bases between.

This chain connects TRBV24-1 to TRBJ2-7, with D perhaps matching TRBD2 (6 bases). This CDR3 spans 11 amino acids. Trimming cost V 6 bases and J 6 bases, with 8 bases left between them. Germline CDR1 is KGHDR and CDR2 is SFDVKD. CDR3 coding DNA: TGTGCCACCAGTTTGGGGGGCGAGCAGTACTTC. Its protein product is CATSLGGEQYF.

The V call is TRBV6-5, the J call TRBJ1-5; TRBD1 is a possible D gene (6 bases). The CDR3 runs 15 residues. Germline V gene sequence: CDR1 MNHEY, CDR2 SVGAGI. The V and J ends lost 0 bases and 5 bases respectively, with 11 bases between them. The CDR3: CASSYSGGADQPQHF. CDR3 coding DNA: TGTGCCAGCAGTTACTCTGGGGGGGCGGATCAGCCCCAGCATTTT.

The chain has TRBV3-1 (or the pseudogene TRBV3-2) and TRBJ2-5; possibly TRBD2 for D (7 bases). Trimming removed 1 base from V and 2 bases from J, with 14 bases in between. The CDR3 is made up of 16 amino acids. CDR1 is LGHDT, CDR2 YNNKEL, per germline (reference sequence). The CDR3 spells CASSQGGGGPQETQYF. In DNA form, the CDR3 reads TGTGCCAGCAGCCAAGGAGGGGGGGGCCCACAAGAGACCCAGTACTTC.

The rearrangement links TRBV5-1 to TRBJ1-2, with D possibly matching TRBD1 (5 bases). CDR1 and CDR2 from the germline V gene are SGHRS and YFSETQ. V was pared by 4 bases and J by 6 bases, with 19 bases between. The CDR3 totals 15 residues. CDR3 region: CASSRITGASDGYTF. In DNA form, the CDR3 reads TGCGCCAGCAGCCGTATAACAGGCGCCTCGGATGGCTACACCTTC. Based on the CDR3 plus reference TRBV5-1 and TRBJ1-2, the full variable domain is KAGVTQTPRYLIKTRGQQVTLSCSPISGHRSVSWYQQTPGQGLQFLFEYFSETQRNKGNFPGRFSGRQFSNSRSEMNVSTLELGDSALYLCASSRITGASDGYTFGSGTRLTVV.

The rearrangement joins TRBV5-1 to TRBJ2-2; D unresolved. V was trimmed by 0 bases and J by 6 bases, leaving 9 bases between them. This CDR3 has 14 amino acids. In germline, CDR1 is SGHRS, CDR2 YFSETQ. CDR3: CASSLVPQSGELFF. The CDR3 DNA is TGCGCCAGCAGCTTGGTCCCTCAGTCCGGGGAGCTGTTTTTT. The full variable domain, rest sourced from reference TRBV5-1 and TRBJ2-2, is KAGVTQTPRYLIKTRGQQVTLSCSPISGHRSVSWYQQTPGQGLQFLFEYFSETQRNKGNFPGRFSGRQFSNSRSEMNVSTLELGDSALYLCASSLVPQSGELFFGEGSRLTVL.

The chain couples TRBV5-1 to TRBJ2-1; 12 nucleotides line up with TRBD1. Germline CDR1 is SGHRS and CDR2 is YFSETQ. The CDR3 spans 15 residues. The V gene end was trimmed by 4 bases and the J gene end by 9 bases; junction bases not matched to a gene: 8. In DNA, the CDR3 is TGCGCCAGCAGCGTGCCGGGACAGGGGGCAGGTGAGCAGTTCTTC. Translating gives CASSVPGQGAGEQFF.

The CDR3 region has the DNA TGTGCCAGTAGTATACTGGGACAGTCCTACGAGCAGTACTTC. Translation: CASSILGQSYEQYF. J is TRBJ2-7 and V is TRBV19; 7 nucleotides align to TRBD1. The CDR3 totals 14 residues. Germline V lookup: CDR1 LNHDA, CDR2 SQIVND (reference sequence). The ends lost 2 bases at V and 1 base at J; junction bases unmatched: 2.

This clone was detected only once. V and J are TRBV6-5 and TRBJ1-1; 7 bases map to TRBD1. CDR3 length equals 15 residues. After removal of 6 bases from V and 1 base from J, the junction contained 8 bases not matched to a gene. Germline-derived CDR1 and CDR2 are MNHEY and SVGAGI. The CDR3 nucleotides are TGTGCCAGCAGGATTACAGGGGCTGAGAACACTGAAGCTTTCTTT. Translation gives CASRITGAENTEAFF.

V gene TRBV19 combines with J gene TRBJ2-5, with TRBD2 matching over 7 bases. The V segment lost 10 bases and the J segment 1 base; nucleotides outside the gene matches: 9. The CDR3 extends over 14 amino acids. The germline V gene has CDR1 LNHDA and CDR2 SQIVND (reference sequence). This CDR3 reads CATLEWGGQETQYF. In DNA, the CDR3 is TGTGCCACCTTAGAATGGGGGGGCCAAGAGACCCAGTACTTC.

This clone was seen a few times. This chain uses TRBV7-2 with TRBJ1-1; tentative D call: TRBD1 (6 bases). Germline V gene lookup returns CDR1 SGHTA and CDR2 FQGNSA. The CDR3 extends over 15 amino acids. Between the trimmed V and J ends, which lost 6 bases and 1 base, there was a span of 15 bases. CDR3 in DNA: TGTGCCAGCAGTTTAAACAGGGTTACGAACACTGAAGCTTTCTTT. Translating it yields CASSLNRVTNTEAFF.

The chain is built from TRBV10-3 and TRBJ2-3, with 9 bases lining up with TRBD2. The CDR3 loop spans 15 amino acids. The V gene end was trimmed by 8 bases and the J gene end by 3 bases; junction bases not matched to a gene: 9. Germline assignment: CDR1 ENHRY and CDR2 SYGVKD. CDR3 nucleotide sequence: TGTGCCATCGGACCTAGCGGGGATAAGACAGATACGCAGTATTTT. This gives the protein CAIGPSGDKTDTQYF.

V is TRBV5-4 and J is TRBJ1-5; 7 bases map to TRBD1. CDR1 is SGHNT, CDR2 YYREEE, per germline (reference sequence). After removal of 1 base from V and 5 bases from J, the junction contained 3 bases not matched to a gene. The CDR3 is made up of 14 amino acids. The CDR3 bases are TGTGCCAGCAGCTTGAAGGGGGCTGATCAGCCCCAGCATTTT. Translated, it gives CASSLKGADQPQHF.

The rearrangement uses TRBV14 and TRBJ1-2, with D tentatively TRBD1 (5 bases). V dropped 4 bases and J dropped 8 bases, with 8 bases sitting between them. CDR1 SGHDN and CDR2 FVKESK come from the germline V gene. The CDR3 loop spans 11 amino acids. CDR3 sequence: CASSREGGYTF. CDR3 DNA sequence: TGTGCCAGCAGCCGGGAGGGGGGCTACACCTTC.

The chain uses TRBV11-3 and TRBJ2-1; TRBD2 agrees at 11 bases. This CDR3 is built from 19 residues. V lost 2 bases to trimming and J lost 0 bases; unmatched junction nucleotides: 9. CDR1 SGHNT and CDR2 YENEEA come from the germline V gene. CDR3 nucleotides: TGTGCCAGCAGCTTAAGACTAGCGGGGCCTACTAGCTCCTACAATGAGCAGTTCTTC. Amino acid sequence: CASSLRLAGPTSSYNEQFF.

The V call is TRBV15, the J call TRBJ1-2; TRBD1 agrees at 7 bases. The germline V gene encodes CDR1 LNHNV and CDR2 YYDKDF (reference sequence). The CDR3 extends over 14 amino acids. V was clipped by 0 bases and J by 5 bases; unmatched bases: 3. CDR3 bases: TGTGCCACCAGCAGAGATGAGGGGGCTTATGGCTACACCTTC. Protein: CATSRDEGAYGYTF.

The genes are TRBV19 and TRBJ1-1; D unresolved. V was cut by 5 bases and J by 3 bases, with 4 bases left in between. The germline gives CDR1 LNHDA, CDR2 SQIVND (reference sequence). This CDR3 contains 11 residues. In DNA form, the CDR3 reads TGTGCCAGTAGTGCGTACACTGAAGCTTTCTTT. Protein sequence: CASSAYTEAFF.

This clone was seen a few times. V is TRBV27 and J is TRBJ2-3; TRBD2 is a possible D gene (6 bases). The CDR3 runs 13 residues. Trimming took 7 bases from V and 5 from J, leaving 13 bases between them. Per the germline V gene, CDR1 is MNHEY and CDR2 is SMNVEV (reference sequence). CDR3 residues: CASIGRGGDTQYF. The CDR3 DNA follows: TGTGCCAGCATAGGTAGGGGAGGAGATACGCAGTATTTT.